The 11 T cell receptor beta chains reported below all come from one sample, sequenced in a study of cytomegalovirus exposure and HLA in healthy donors. PCR primers comprised 60 Vbeta and 13 Jbeta primers. Assay: immunoSEQ multiplex PCR; the TCRdb copy retains only in-frame clones and omits some. The table has more than 95,000 clones, over 65% seen once. Sequencing was performed on PBMCs. Every receptor here comes from a man aged 35-49 years in good health and CMV-seropositive.

The chain joins TRBV27 to TRBJ2-2; D gene ambiguous. The CDR3 spans 13 residues. Germline assignment: CDR1 MNHEY and CDR2 SMNVEV (reference sequence). Trimming stripped 5 bases from V and 4 bases from J, with 8 bases between. The CDR3 here is CASSRDTTGELFF. Written as DNA, the CDR3 is TGTGCCAGCAGTCGCGACACCACCGGGGAGCTGTTTTTT.

The chain carries TRBV6-1 and TRBJ2-3; D not certain. This CDR3 contains 15 residues. The germline gives CDR1 MNHNS, CDR2 SASEGT. The germline V and J ends were trimmed by 8 bases and 0 bases, with 15 bases remaining between them. The CDR3 sequence: CASSAQTTSTDTQYF. The CDR3 DNA follows: TGTGCCAGCTCCGCTCAGACAACTAGCACAGATACGCAGTATTTT.

This clone has just a few counts. V and J are TRBV6-1 and TRBJ1-2; 7 bases are shared with TRBD1. This CDR3 has 13 residues. Germline-derived CDR1 and CDR2 are MNHNS and SASEGT. The V and J ends lost 5 bases and 9 bases, in that order; junction bases with no gene match: 9. CDR3 region: CASSSDRAGRYTF. Here the CDR3 DNA reads TGTGCCAGCAGTAGCGACAGGGCGGGTCGCTACACCTTC.

The V call is TRBV11-3, the J call TRBJ2-4, with D perhaps matching TRBD1 (6 bases). V lost 4 bases and J lost 0, with 19 bases in between. In germline, CDR1 is SGHNT, CDR2 YENEEA. This CDR3 spans 18 amino acids. The CDR3 sequence is CASSYKRTAGIAKNIQYF. The CDR3 DNA reads TGTGCCAGCAGCTATAAACGGACAGCCGGGATAGCCAAAAACATTCAGTACTTC.

This CDR3 is CASSQASYNEQFF. The CDR3 coding sequence is TGCGCCAGCAGCCAAGCGAGCTACAATGAGCAGTTCTTC. This sequence joins TRBV4-1 and TRBJ2-1; D not certain. Germline values: CDR1 MGHRA, CDR2 YSYEKL. This CDR3 has 13 residues. Between the trimmed V and J ends, which lost 1 base and 3 bases, there was a span of 4 bases.

The rearrangement joins TRBV11-2 to TRBJ1-6; 11 nucleotides line up with TRBD1. J gave up 9 bases and V 5 bases, and 6 bases lay outside the gene matches. The CDR3 has 15 residues. Germline V gene data show CDR1 as SGHAT and CDR2 as FQNNGV. The CDR3 loop is CASSPGTGGSSPLHF. The CDR3 DNA reads TGTGCCAGCAGCCCTGGGACAGGGGGGAGTTCACCCCTCCACTTT.

The chain has TRBV21-1 and TRBJ2-1; TRBD2 is taken as the D call from the table, unchecked against the DNA. TRBV21-1 is an annotated pseudogene. This CDR3 comprises 18 residues. The CDR3 loop reads CASSKGDLAGCYYNEQFF. The CDR3 DNA sequence: TGTGCCAGCAGCAAAGGGGACTTAGCGGGATGCTACTACAATGAGCAGTTCTTC.

The V and J genes are TRBV7-2 and TRBJ2-7; weak D call: TRBD1 (6 bases). V gave up 3 bases and J gave up 3 bases, with 15 bases separating them. The CDR3 totals 15 residues. Per the germline V gene, CDR1 is SGHTA and CDR2 is FQGNSA. The CDR3 spells CASSFYRAEDYEQYF. CDR3 coding DNA: TGTGCCAGCAGCTTCTACAGGGCCGAGGACTACGAGCAGTACTTC.

The rearrangement links TRBV28 to TRBJ1-1; weak D call: TRBD1 (5 bases). This CDR3 is built from 14 residues. Germline V gene data show CDR1 as MDHEN and CDR2 as SYDVKM. V was pared by 6 bases and J by 1 base, with 12 bases between. DNA of the CDR3: TGTGCCAGCAGCTCACTGGGGGGGAACACTGAAGCTTTCTTT. It codes for CASSSLGGNTEAFF.

Concerning this clone itself: Germline and junction disagree at one end, which may indicate a read error. The chain has TRBV7-2 and TRBJ1-3; D call uncertain. Germline values: CDR1 SGHTA, CDR2 FQGNSA. The CDR3 extends over 15 amino acids. CDR3 residues: CAGSSDINSGNTIYF. The DNA of the CDR3 is TGTGCCGGCAGCTCCGACATCAACTCTGGAAACACCATATATTTT. Full variable domain (rest looked up from reference TRBV7-2 and TRBJ1-3): GAGVSQSPSNKVTEKGKDVELRCDPISGHTALYWYRQSLGQGLEFLIYFQGNSAPDKSGLPSDRFSAERTGGSVSTLTIQRTQQEDSAVYLCAGSSDINSGNTIYFGEGSWLTVV.

The V call is TRBV2, the J call TRBJ2-2, with 9 bases aligning to TRBD1. V was pared by 8 bases and J by 5 bases, with 3 bases of the junction left unmatched. This CDR3 contains 13 residues. CDR1 is SNHLY and CDR2 is FYNNEI in the germline V gene. CDR3 loop: CASRGTGTGELFF. As DNA, the CDR3 is TGTGCCAGCCGGGGGACAGGGACCGGGGAGCTGTTTTTT.